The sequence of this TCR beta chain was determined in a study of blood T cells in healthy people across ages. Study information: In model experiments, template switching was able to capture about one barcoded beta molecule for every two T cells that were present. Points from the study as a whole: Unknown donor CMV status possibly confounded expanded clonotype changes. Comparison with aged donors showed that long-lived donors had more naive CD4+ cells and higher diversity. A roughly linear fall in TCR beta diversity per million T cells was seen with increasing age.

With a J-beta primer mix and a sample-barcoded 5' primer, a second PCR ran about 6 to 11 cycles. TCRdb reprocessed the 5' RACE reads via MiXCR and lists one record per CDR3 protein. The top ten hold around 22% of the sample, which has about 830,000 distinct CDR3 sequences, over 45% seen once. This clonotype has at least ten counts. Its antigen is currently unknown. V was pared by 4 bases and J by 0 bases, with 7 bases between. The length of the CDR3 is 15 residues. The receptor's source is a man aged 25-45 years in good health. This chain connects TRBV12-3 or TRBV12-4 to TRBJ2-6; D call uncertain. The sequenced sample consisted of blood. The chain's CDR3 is CASSWPDSGANVLTF. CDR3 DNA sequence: TGTGCCAGCAGTTGGCCAGACTCTGGGGCCAACGTCCTGACTTTC.